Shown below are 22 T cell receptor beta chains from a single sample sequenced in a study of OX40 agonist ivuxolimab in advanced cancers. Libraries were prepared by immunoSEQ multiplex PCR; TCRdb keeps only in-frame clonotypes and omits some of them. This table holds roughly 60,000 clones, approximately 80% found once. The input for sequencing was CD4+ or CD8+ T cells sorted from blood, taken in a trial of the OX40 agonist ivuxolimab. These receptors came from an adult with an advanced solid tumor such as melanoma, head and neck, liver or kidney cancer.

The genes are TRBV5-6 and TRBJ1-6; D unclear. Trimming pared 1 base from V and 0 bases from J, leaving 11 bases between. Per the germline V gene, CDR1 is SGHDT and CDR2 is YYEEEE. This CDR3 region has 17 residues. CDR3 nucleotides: TGTGCCAGCAGCTTGTTCGGGGAGAGCTCCTATAATTCACCCCTCCACTTT. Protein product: CASSLFGESSYNSPLHF. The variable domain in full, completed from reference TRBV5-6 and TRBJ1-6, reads DAGVTQSPTHLIKTRGQQVTLRCSPKSGHDTVSWYQQALGQGPQFIFQYYEEEERQRGNFPDRFSGHQFPNYSSELNVNALLLGDSALYLCASSLFGESSYNSPLHFGNGTRLTVT.

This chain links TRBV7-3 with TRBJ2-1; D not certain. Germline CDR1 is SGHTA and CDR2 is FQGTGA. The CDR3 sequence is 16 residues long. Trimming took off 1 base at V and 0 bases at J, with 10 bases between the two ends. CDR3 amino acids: CASSLISGFSYNEQFF. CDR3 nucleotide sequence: TGTGCCAGCAGCTTAATTAGTGGATTCTCCTACAATGAGCAGTTCTTC. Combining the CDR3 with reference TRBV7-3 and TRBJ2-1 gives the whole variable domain GAGVSQTPSNKVTEKGKYVELRCDPISGHTALYWYRQSLGQGPEFLIYFQGTGAADDSGLPNDRFFAVRPEGSVSTLKIQRTERGDSAVYLCASSLISGFSYNEQFFGPGTRLTVL.

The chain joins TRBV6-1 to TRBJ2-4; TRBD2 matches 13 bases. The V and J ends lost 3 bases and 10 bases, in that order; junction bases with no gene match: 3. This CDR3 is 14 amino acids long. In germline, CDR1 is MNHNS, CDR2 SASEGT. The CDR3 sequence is CASSETSGRPIQYF. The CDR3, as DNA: TGTGCCAGCAGTGAGACTAGCGGGAGGCCAATTCAGTACTTC.

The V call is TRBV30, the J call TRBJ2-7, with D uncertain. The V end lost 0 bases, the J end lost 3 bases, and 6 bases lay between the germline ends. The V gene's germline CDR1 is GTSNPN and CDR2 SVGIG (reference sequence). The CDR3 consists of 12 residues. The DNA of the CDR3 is TGTGCCTGGAGTGTAGGCTACTACGAGCAGTACTTC. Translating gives CAWSVGYYEQYF.

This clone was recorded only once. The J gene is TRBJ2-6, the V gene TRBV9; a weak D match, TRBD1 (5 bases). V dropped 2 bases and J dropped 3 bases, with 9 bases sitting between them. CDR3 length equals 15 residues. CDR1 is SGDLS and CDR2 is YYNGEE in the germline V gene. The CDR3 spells CASSVQGSGANVLTF. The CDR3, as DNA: TGTGCCAGCAGCGTCCAGGGCAGTGGGGCCAACGTCCTGACTTTC. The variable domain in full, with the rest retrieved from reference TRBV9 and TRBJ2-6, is DSGVTQTPKHLITATGQRVTLRCSPRSGDLSVYWYQQSLDQGLQFLIQYYNGEERAKGNILERFSAQQFPDLHSELNLSSLELGDSALYFCASSVQGSGANVLTFGAGSRLTVL.

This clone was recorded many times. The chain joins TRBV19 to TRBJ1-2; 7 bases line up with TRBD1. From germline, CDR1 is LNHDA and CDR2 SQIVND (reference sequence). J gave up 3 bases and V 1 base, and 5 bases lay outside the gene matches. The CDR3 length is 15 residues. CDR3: CASSIVAGGDYGYTF. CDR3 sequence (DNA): TGTGCCAGTAGTATAGTTGCAGGGGGAGACTATGGCTACACCTTC.

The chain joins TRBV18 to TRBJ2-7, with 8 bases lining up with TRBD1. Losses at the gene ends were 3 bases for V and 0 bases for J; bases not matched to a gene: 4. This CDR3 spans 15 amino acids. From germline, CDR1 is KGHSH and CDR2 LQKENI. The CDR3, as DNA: TGTGCCAGCTCACCTCGACAGGGGTCCTCCTACGAGCAGTACTTC. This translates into CASSPRQGSSYEQYF.

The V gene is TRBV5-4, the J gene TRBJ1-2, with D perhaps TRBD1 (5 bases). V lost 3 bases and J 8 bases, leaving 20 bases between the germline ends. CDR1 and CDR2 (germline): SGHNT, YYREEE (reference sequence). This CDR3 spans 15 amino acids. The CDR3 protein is CASSWDLITGGGYTF. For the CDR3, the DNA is TGTGCCAGCAGCTGGGACCTAATCACAGGTGGAGGCTACACCTTC.

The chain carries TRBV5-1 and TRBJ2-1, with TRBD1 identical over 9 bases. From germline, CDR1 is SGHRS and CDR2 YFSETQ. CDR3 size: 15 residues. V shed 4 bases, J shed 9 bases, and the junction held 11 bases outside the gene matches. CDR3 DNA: TGCGCCAGCAGCCGCGGGACAGGGCCTTCAAGTGAGCAGTTCTTC. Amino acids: CASSRGTGPSSEQFF.

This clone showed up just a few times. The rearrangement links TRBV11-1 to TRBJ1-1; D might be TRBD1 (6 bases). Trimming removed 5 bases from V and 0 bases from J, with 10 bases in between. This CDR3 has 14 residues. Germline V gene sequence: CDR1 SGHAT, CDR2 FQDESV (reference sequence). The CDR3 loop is CASSTRGVNTEAFF. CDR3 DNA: TGTGCCAGCAGCACCAGGGGAGTGAACACTGAAGCTTTCTTT.

CDR3 in DNA: TGTGCTAGTGGGGAGGGACAGAGCACAGATACGCAGTATTTT. It specifies CASGEGQSTDTQYF. The V and J genes are TRBV12-5 and TRBJ2-3, with a weak D call TRBD1 (7 bases). Germline V gene data show CDR1 as LGHNT and CDR2 as FRNRAP. This CDR3 is 14 amino acids long. Between the trimmed V and J ends, which lost 6 bases and 0 bases, there was a span of 10 bases. The variable domain in full, completed from reference TRBV12-5 and TRBJ2-3, reads DARVTQTPRHKVTEMGQEVTMRCQPILGHNTVFWYRQTMMQGLELLAYFRNRAPLDDSGMPKDRFSAEMPDATLATLKIQPSEPRDSAVYFCASGEGQSTDTQYFGPGTRLTVL.

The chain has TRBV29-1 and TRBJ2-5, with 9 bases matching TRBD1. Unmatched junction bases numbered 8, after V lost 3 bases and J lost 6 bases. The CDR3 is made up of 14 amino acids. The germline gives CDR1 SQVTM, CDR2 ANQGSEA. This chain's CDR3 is CSVDRDREDKTQYF. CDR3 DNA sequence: TGCAGCGTTGACCGGGACAGGGAGGATAAGACCCAGTACTTC. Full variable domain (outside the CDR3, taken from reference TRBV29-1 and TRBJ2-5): SAVISQKPSRDICQRGTSLTIQCQVDSQVTMMFWYRQQPGQSLTLIATANQGSEATYESGFVIDKFPISRPNLTFSTLTVSNMSPEDSSIYLCSVDRDREDKTQYFGPGTRLLVL.

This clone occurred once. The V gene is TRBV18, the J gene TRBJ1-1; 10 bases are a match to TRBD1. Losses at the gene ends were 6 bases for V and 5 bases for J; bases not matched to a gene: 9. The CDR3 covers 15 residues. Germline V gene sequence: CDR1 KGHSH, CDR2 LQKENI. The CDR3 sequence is CASSSTRQGATEAFF. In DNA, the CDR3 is TGTGCCAGCTCCTCAACCCGACAGGGGGCGACTGAAGCTTTCTTT.

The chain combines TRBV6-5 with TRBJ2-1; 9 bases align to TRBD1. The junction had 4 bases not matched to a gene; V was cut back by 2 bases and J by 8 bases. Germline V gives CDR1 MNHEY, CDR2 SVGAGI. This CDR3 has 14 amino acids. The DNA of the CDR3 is TGTGCCAGCAGTTACGGGACAGGGTTCCATGAGCAGTTCTTC. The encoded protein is CASSYGTGFHEQFF.

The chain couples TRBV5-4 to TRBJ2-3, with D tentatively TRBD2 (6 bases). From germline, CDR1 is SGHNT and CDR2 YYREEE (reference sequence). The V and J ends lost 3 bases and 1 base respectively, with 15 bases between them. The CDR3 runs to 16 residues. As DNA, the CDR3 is TGTGCCAGCAGCTGGGGGACGTCTAGCGGCACAGATACGCAGTATTTT. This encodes CASSWGTSSGTDTQYF.

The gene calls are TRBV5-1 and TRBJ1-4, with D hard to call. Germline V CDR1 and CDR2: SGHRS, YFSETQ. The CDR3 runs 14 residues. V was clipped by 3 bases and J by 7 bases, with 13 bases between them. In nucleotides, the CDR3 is TGCGCCAGCAGCTATACTTCGAGAGGTGAAAAACTGTTTTTT. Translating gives CASSYTSRGEKLFF.

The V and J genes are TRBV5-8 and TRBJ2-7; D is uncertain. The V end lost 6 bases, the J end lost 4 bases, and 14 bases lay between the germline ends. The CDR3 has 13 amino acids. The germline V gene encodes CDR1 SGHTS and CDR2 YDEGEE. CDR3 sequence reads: CASTRGRVYEQYV. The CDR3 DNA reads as TGTGCCAGCACCCGCGGCAGAGTTTACGAGCAGTACGTC.

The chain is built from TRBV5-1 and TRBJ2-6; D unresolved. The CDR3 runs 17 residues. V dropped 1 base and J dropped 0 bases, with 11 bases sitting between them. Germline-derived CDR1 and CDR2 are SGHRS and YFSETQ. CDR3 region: CASSLRSFDSGANVLTF. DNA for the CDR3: TGCGCCAGCAGCTTGCGCAGCTTTGACTCTGGGGCCAACGTCCTGACTTTC.

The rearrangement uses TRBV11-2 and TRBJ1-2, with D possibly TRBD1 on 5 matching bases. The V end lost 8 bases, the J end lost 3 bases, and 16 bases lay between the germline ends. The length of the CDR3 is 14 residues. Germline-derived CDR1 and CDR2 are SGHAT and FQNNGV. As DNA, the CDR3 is TGTGCCAGCTCCTGGGATCTGGGGGACTATGGCTACACCTTC. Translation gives CASSWDLGDYGYTF.

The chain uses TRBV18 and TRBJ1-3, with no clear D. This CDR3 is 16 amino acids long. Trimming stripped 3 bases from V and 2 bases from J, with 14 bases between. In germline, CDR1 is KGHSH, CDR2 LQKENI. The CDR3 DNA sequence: TGTGCCAGCTCACCCCCATCCGTGAGTCCTGGAAACACCATATATTTT. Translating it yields CASSPPSVSPGNTIYF.

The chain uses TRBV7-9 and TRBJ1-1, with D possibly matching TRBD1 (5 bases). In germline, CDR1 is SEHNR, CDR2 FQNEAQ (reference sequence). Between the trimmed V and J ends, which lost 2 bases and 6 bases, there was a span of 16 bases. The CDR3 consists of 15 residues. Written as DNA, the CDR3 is TGTGCCAGCAGCTTATCGCAGGGCGGAGTTGCTGAAGCTTTCTTT. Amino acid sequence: CASSLSQGGVAEAFF.

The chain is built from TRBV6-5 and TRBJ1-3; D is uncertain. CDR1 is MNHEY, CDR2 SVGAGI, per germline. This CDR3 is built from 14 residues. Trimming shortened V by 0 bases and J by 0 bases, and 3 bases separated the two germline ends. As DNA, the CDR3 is TGTGCCAGCAGTTACTCGAACTCTGGAAACACCATATATTTT. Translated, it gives CASSYSNSGNTIYF.